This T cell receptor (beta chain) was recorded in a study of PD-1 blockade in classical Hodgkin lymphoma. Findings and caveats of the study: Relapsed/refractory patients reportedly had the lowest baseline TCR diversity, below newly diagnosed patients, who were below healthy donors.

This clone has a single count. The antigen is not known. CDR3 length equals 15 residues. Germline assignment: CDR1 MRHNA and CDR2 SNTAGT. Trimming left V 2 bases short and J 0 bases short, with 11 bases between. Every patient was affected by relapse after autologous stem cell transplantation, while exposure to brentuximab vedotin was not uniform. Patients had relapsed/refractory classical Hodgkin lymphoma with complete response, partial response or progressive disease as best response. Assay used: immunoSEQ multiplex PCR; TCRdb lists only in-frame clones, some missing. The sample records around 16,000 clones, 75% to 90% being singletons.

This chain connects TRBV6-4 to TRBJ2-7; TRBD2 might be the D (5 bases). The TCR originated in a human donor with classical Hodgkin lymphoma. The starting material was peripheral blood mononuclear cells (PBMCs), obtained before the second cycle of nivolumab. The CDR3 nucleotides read TGTGCCAGCAGTGACATCGAGGGCCTCTCCTACGAGCAGTACTTC. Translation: CASSDIEGLSYEQYF.